One sample yielded the 18 T cell receptor beta chains listed below, sequenced in a study of cytomegalovirus exposure and HLA in healthy donors. Here immunoSEQ multiplex PCR was the method, and the copy in TCRdb shows in-frame clones only, minus some. Of approximately 160,000 clones in the sample, roughly 86% were seen once. Sequencing input: PBMCs. The receptors were sampled from a woman between 18 and 29 years old in good health and CMV-seropositive.

The chain employs TRBV7-9 and TRBJ2-7; 10 bases are a match to TRBD2. This CDR3 region has 15 residues. V dropped 3 bases and J dropped 7; count of bases not matched to a gene: 9. Looked up from germline, CDR1 is SEHNR and CDR2 is FQNEAQ (reference sequence). CDR3 nucleotides: TGTGCCAGCAGCTTCGGGACTAGCGACCCCTCTGAGCAGTACTTC. This translates into CASSFGTSDPSEQYF.

J is TRBJ2-7 and V is TRBV2, with 13 nucleotides matching TRBD2. This CDR3 is built from 15 residues. The J segment lost 5 bases and the V segment lost 7 bases, leaving 8 bases of the junction unmatched. Germline V gene data show CDR1 as SNHLY and CDR2 as FYNNEI. In DNA, the CDR3 is TGTGCCAGCACCCTACTAGCGGGAGGGGCGAACGAGCAGTACTTC. The encoded protein is CASTLLAGGANEQYF.

The gene calls are TRBV10-3 and TRBJ2-7; 11 nucleotides align to TRBD2. Germline V gene lookup returns CDR1 ENHRY and CDR2 SYGVKD. The CDR3 extends over 14 amino acids. V shed 7 bases and J 3 bases; nucleotides not matched to a gene: 5. The CDR3, as DNA: TGTGCCATCACCATAACTAGCGGGAGCTACGAGCAGTACTTC. Protein product: CAITITSGSYEQYF.

V and J are TRBV2 and TRBJ2-2; the D is unclear. V was clipped by 2 bases and J by 4 bases, with 5 bases between them. Germline values: CDR1 SNHLY, CDR2 FYNNEI. The CDR3 contains 13 residues. The CDR3 region has the DNA TGTGCCAGCAGTGAATCGGGCACCGGGGAGCTGTTTTTT. The encoded protein is CASSESGTGELFF.

The chain carries TRBV10-1 and TRBJ2-1; a weak D match, TRBD2 (5 bases). The CDR3 totals 12 residues. Germline V gives CDR1 WNHNN, CDR2 SYGVQD (reference sequence). Trimming shortened V by 5 bases and J by 9 bases, and 11 bases separated the two germline ends. CDR3 region: CASSRGSSEQFF. For the CDR3, the DNA is TGCGCCAGCAGTCGGGGTAGTAGTGAGCAGTTCTTC.

This chain links TRBV9 with TRBJ2-7; 7 bases are shared with TRBD1. Germline assignment: CDR1 SGDLS and CDR2 YYNGEE. The CDR3 sequence is 14 residues long. Trimming took 0 bases from V and 2 from J; bases not matched to a gene: 2. The CDR3 is CASSVAQGAYEQYF. The CDR3 nucleotides read TGTGCCAGCAGCGTAGCTCAGGGGGCCTACGAGCAGTACTTC.

The chain couples TRBV2 to TRBJ2-1, with 8 bases lining up with TRBD2. The V segment lost 6 bases and the J segment 5 bases; nucleotides outside the gene matches: 15. Germline V CDR1 and CDR2: SNHLY, FYNNEI. The length of the CDR3 is 17 residues. The CDR3 is CASRMGLGLGDNNEQFF. Here the CDR3 DNA reads TGTGCCAGCAGGATGGGACTAGGACTAGGGGATAACAATGAGCAGTTCTTC. The full variable domain, completed using reference TRBV2 and TRBJ2-1, is EPEVTQTPSHQVTQMGQEVILRCVPISNHLYFYWYRQILGQKVEFLVSFYNNEISEKSEIFDDQFSVERPDGSNFTLKIRSTKLEDSAMYFCASRMGLGLGDNNEQFFGPGTRLTVL.

Only a few counts were recorded for this clone. The chain recombines TRBV20-1 with TRBJ2-7; tentatively, D is TRBD2 (6 bases). Germline loops: CDR1 DFQATT, CDR2 SNEGSKA (reference sequence). There are 11 residues in the CDR3. V lost 5 bases and J lost 3, with 8 bases in between. CDR3 protein: CSAGTFYEQYF. CDR3 DNA sequence: TGCAGTGCTGGGACTTTCTACGAGCAGTACTTC.

The CDR3 DNA is TGTGCCAGCATCGGTGGGACAGTTGGAACCTACGAGCAGTACTTC. Translating it yields CASIGGTVGTYEQYF. This sequence joins TRBV28 and TRBJ2-7, with 7 bases lining up with TRBD1. V was clipped by 7 bases and J by 2 bases; unmatched bases: 11. The CDR3 covers 15 residues. Germline V gene lookup returns CDR1 MDHEN and CDR2 SYDVKM.

The chain recombines TRBV7-9 with TRBJ1-2; the D gene is possibly TRBD1 (6 bases). In germline, CDR1 is SEHNR, CDR2 FQNEAQ (reference sequence). The CDR3 has 14 residues. Trimming stripped 5 bases from V and 5 bases from J, with 15 bases between. The CDR3, as DNA: TGTGCCAGCAGCCGACGGGACATACAATATGGCTACACCTTC. Translated: CASSRRDIQYGYTF.

The CDR3 loop reads CATSRALGQGTYEQYF. The CDR3, as DNA: TGTGCCACCAGCAGAGCCCTAGGACAGGGAACCTACGAGCAGTACTTC. The rearrangement joins TRBV15 to TRBJ2-7, with TRBD1 identical over 8 bases. The ends lost 1 base at V and 2 bases at J; junction bases unmatched: 7. The CDR3 is 16 residues long. CDR1 is LNHNV and CDR2 is YYDKDF in the germline V gene (reference sequence).

The CDR3 nucleotides read TGTGCCAGCAGTTTAGACACTTCCACAGATACGCAGTATTTT. Translated: CASSLDTSTDTQYF. The V gene is TRBV28, the J gene TRBJ2-3; D not resolved. From germline, CDR1 is MDHEN and CDR2 SYDVKM. The length of the CDR3 is 14 residues. V was clipped by 2 bases and J by 2 bases, with 8 bases between them.

V usage is TRBV11-3 and J usage is TRBJ2-7, with no clear D. CDR3 size: 12 residues. The V end was cut by 1 base, the J end by 5 bases, with 6 bases between. Germline V gives CDR1 SGHNT, CDR2 YENEEA. The DNA for the CDR3 is TGTGCCAGCAGCTTAGCGTCTGACGAGCAGTACTTC. Translating gives CASSLASDEQYF.

This clone was seen just once. V and J are TRBV2 and TRBJ1-1, with TRBD1 as a possible D gene (5 bases). This CDR3 spans 13 amino acids. V dropped 10 bases and J dropped 2 bases, with 14 bases sitting between them. From germline, CDR1 is SNHLY and CDR2 FYNNEI. The CDR3 protein is CATDKTENTEAFF. The CDR3 nucleotides are TGTGCCACCGACAAGACAGAAAACACTGAAGCTTTCTTT.

The chain employs TRBV5-5 and TRBJ1-1; maybe TRBD1 (6 bases). V was shortened by 10 bases and J by 4 bases, with 14 bases between the two germline ends. From germline, CDR1 is SGHKS and CDR2 YYEKEE (reference sequence). This CDR3 has 12 amino acids. CDR3 DNA: TGTGCCTCTCAGGGGTTAATCACTGAAGCTTTCTTT. Its translation: CASQGLITEAFF. The full variable domain, with the rest looked up from reference TRBV5-5 and TRBJ1-1, is DAGVTQSPTHLIKTRGQQVTLRCSPISGHKSVSWYQQVLGQGPQFIFQYYEKEERGRGNFPDRFSARQFPNYSSELNVNALLLGDSALYLCASQGLITEAFFGQGTRLTVV.

The chain links TRBV5-1 to TRBJ1-5; 7 nucleotides line up with TRBD1. Unmatched junction bases numbered 1, after V lost 0 bases and J lost 10 bases. Germline CDR1 reads SGHRS; CDR2 reads YFSETQ. The CDR3 length is 12 residues. The chain's CDR3 is CASSLVGGPQHF. CDR3 DNA: TGCGCCAGCAGCTTGGTAGGGGGCCCCCAGCATTTT.

This chain links TRBV10-3 with TRBJ1-2; TRBD1 is a possible D gene (6 bases). CDR1 ENHRY and CDR2 SYGVKD come from the germline V gene. With 7 bases removed from V and 8 bases from J, the gap between germline ends came to 17 bases. The CDR3 contains 13 residues. CDR3 nucleotide sequence: TGTGCCATCACCGGAAGTGACAGGTTGGGCTACACCTTC. It is translated as CAITGSDRLGYTF.

The CDR3 protein is CAGGTEGAQETQYF. The CDR3 nucleotides are TGTGCCGGGGGGACAGAGGGGGCCCAAGAGACCCAGTACTTC. The V and J genes are TRBV30 and TRBJ2-5, with a possible D match to TRBD1 (7 bases). Trimming took off 8 bases at V and 1 base at J, with 17 bases between the two ends. The CDR3 runs 14 residues. Per germline, CDR1 GTSNPN and CDR2 SVGIG (reference sequence).